The 27 T cell receptor beta chains reported below all come from one sample, sequenced in a study of blood T cell repertoires in COVID-19. TCRdb's table, derived via immunoSEQ multiplex PCR, lists solely in-frame clones and lacks some. This sample has roughly 290,000 clones, with around 82% found just once. Sample: peripheral blood. These receptor sequences come from a person between 65 and 79 years old with COVID-19, enrolled during active disease.

The chain employs TRBV19 and TRBJ2-3, with 8 bases matching TRBD1. The germline V gene encodes CDR1 LNHDA and CDR2 SQIVND (reference sequence). The V segment lost 5 bases and the J segment 6 bases; nucleotides outside the gene matches: 4. This CDR3 region has 13 residues. For the CDR3, the DNA is TGTGCCAGTAGTCAGGGGGCTTCGGATACGCAGTATTTT. It codes for CASSQGASDTQYF.

The V gene is TRBV7-3, the J gene TRBJ2-2, with TRBD2 matching over 10 bases. The CDR3 contains 19 residues. Germline V gene lookup returns CDR1 SGHTA and CDR2 FQGTGA. V was clipped by 4 bases and J by 1 base; unmatched bases: 12. The chain's CDR3 is CASSSTPLLAGGNTGELFF. DNA of the CDR3: TGTGCCAGCAGCTCTACCCCCCTCTTAGCGGGAGGGAACACCGGGGAGCTGTTTTTT.

The chain joins TRBV7-2 to TRBJ2-7; 9 nucleotides align to TRBD2. This CDR3 is built from 17 residues. CDR1 and CDR2 (germline): SGHTA, FQGNSA. The V and J ends lost 4 bases and 1 base, in that order; junction bases with no gene match: 11. The CDR3 sequence is CASSSVAGTSFSYEQYF. The CDR3 nucleotides read TGTGCCAGCAGCTCTGTTGCCGGGACTAGCTTTTCCTACGAGCAGTACTTC.

V usage is TRBV24-1 and J usage is TRBJ2-1; 12 nucleotides align to TRBD2. The CDR3 covers 18 residues. J was trimmed by 3 bases and V by 5 bases; bases with no gene match: 10. CDR1 KGHDR and CDR2 SFDVKD come from the germline V gene. The CDR3 DNA sequence: TGTGCCACCAGTGCTACTAGCGGGAGGTCAATGGGCTACAATGAGCAGTTCTTC. Its protein product is CATSATSGRSMGYNEQFF.

The chain joins TRBV5-1 to TRBJ1-2, with D possibly being TRBD1 (6 bases). The germline V gene has CDR1 SGHRS and CDR2 YFSETQ. Deletions cut 4 bases from V and 3 bases from J, with 19 bases between. This CDR3 has 16 amino acids. CDR3 protein: CASSPDSTLRDYGYTF. The CDR3 nucleotides are TGCGCCAGCAGCCCGGACAGCACTTTGAGGGACTATGGCTACACCTTC.

The V gene is TRBV19, the J gene TRBJ2-7; D is unresolved. The CDR3 length is 14 residues. Germline assignment: CDR1 LNHDA and CDR2 SQIVND (reference sequence). The germline V and J ends were trimmed by 3 bases and 2 bases, with 11 bases remaining between them. The CDR3 sequence: CASSITRGPYEQYF. CDR3 sequence (DNA): TGTGCCAGTAGTATCACCCGCGGTCCCTACGAGCAGTACTTC.

This chain connects TRBV4-3 to TRBJ1-3; no clear D gene. The V end was cut by 0 bases, the J end by 6 bases, with 9 bases between. The CDR3 runs 14 residues. Germline CDR1 LGHNA, CDR2 YSLEER. The chain's CDR3 is CASSQDRRENTIYF. In DNA form, the CDR3 reads TGCGCCAGCAGCCAAGATCGTCGGGAAAACACCATATATTTT.

J is TRBJ2-5 and V is TRBV7-9, with 11 bases matching TRBD2. After removal of 4 bases from V and 5 bases from J, the junction contained 9 bases not matched to a gene. In germline, CDR1 is SEHNR, CDR2 FQNEAQ (reference sequence). The CDR3 is 16 amino acids. CDR3 amino acids: CASSSPTSGAVETQYF. CDR3 DNA: TGTGCCAGCAGCTCCCCGACTAGCGGGGCCGTTGAGACCCAGTACTTC.

The chain carries TRBV6-5 and TRBJ2-7; D unresolved. CDR1 MNHEY and CDR2 SVGAGI come from the germline V gene. Trimming took off 6 bases at V and 3 bases at J, with 15 bases between the two ends. The CDR3 is 14 residues long. In DNA form, the CDR3 reads TGTGCCAGCAGCCATCAGGCTACTGTCTACGAGCAGTACTTC. Translated, it gives CASSHQATVYEQYF.

The V call is TRBV6-5, the J call TRBJ2-1; possibly TRBD1 for D (5 bases). Trimming left V 8 bases short and J 9 bases short, with 11 bases between. Germline V gene lookup returns CDR1 MNHEY and CDR2 SVGAGI. This CDR3 is built from 11 residues. CDR3 bases: TGTGCCAGCGAAGGGGCAGCTGAGCAGTTCTTC. Translation gives CASEGAAEQFF.

This chain joins TRBV7-9 and TRBJ2-3; 8 bases align to TRBD1. CDR3 size: 14 residues. Germline lookup yields CDR1 SEHNR and CDR2 FQNEAQ (reference sequence). The ends lost 3 bases at V and 3 bases at J; junction bases unmatched: 2. CDR3 loop: CASSFGQGTDTQYF. Here the CDR3 DNA reads TGTGCCAGCAGCTTCGGACAGGGAACAGATACGCAGTATTTT.

This clone was seen only once. J is TRBJ2-5 and V is TRBV19, with no clear D. The CDR3 contains 11 residues. V was clipped by 4 bases and J by 2 bases, with 2 bases between them. The germline CDR1 and CDR2 sequences are LNHDA and SQIVND (reference sequence). CDR3 loop: CASSTQETQYF. The CDR3 nucleotides read TGTGCCAGTAGTACGCAAGAGACCCAGTACTTC.

CDR3 residues: CASSLAGGGYEQYF. In DNA form, the CDR3 reads TGTGCCAGCAGCTTAGCAGGGGGTGGCTACGAGCAGTACTTC. The gene calls are TRBV5-4 and TRBJ2-7; 7 positions match TRBD1. The CDR3 runs to 14 residues. CDR1 is SGHNT, CDR2 YYREEE, per germline (reference sequence). The V gene end was trimmed by 2 bases and the J gene end by 3 bases; junction bases not matched to a gene: 5.

DNA of the CDR3: TGTGCCAGCAGTCAACGACAGGGGTCTAACACTGAAGCTTTCTTT. This gives the protein CASSQRQGSNTEAFF. The chain uses TRBV5-4 and TRBJ1-1; 8 bases align to TRBD1. The CDR3 extends over 15 amino acids. Germline values: CDR1 SGHNT, CDR2 YYREEE (reference sequence). The V segment lost 5 bases and the J segment 2 bases; nucleotides outside the gene matches: 8.

The gene calls are TRBV19 and TRBJ1-3, with no clear D. The V end lost 3 bases, the J end lost 1 base, and 10 bases lay between the germline ends. The CDR3 is 15 amino acids. In germline, CDR1 is LNHDA, CDR2 SQIVND (reference sequence). CDR3 sequence: CASSIRGMSGNTIYF. CDR3 DNA sequence: TGTGCCAGTAGTATCCGAGGAATGTCTGGAAACACCATATATTTT. The whole variable domain, remainder taken from reference TRBV19 and TRBJ1-3, is DGGITQSPKYLFRKEGQNVTLSCEQNLNHDAMYWYRQDPGQGLRLIYYSQIVNDFQKGDIAEGYSVSREKKESFPLTVTSAQKNPTAFYLCASSIRGMSGNTIYFGEGSWLTVV.

The V gene is TRBV6-7, the J gene TRBJ2-2; 11 nucleotides align to TRBD2. TRBV6-7 is designated an ORF whose function remains uncertain. This CDR3 region has 22 residues. The V and J ends lost 4 bases and 4 bases, in that order; junction bases with no gene match: 23. CDR3 bases: TGTGCCAGCAGTTCCCACCTCCCGGCCCGAACTAGCGGGAGAGTTCGCACCGGGGAGCTGTTTTTT. Its translation is CASSSHLPARTSGRVRTGELFF.

CDR3 DNA sequence: TGTGCCAGCAGTTACTCGGGAGACACCGGGGAGCTGTTTTTT. Translation: CASSYSGDTGELFF. The rearrangement uses TRBV6-6 and TRBJ2-2, with D possibly matching TRBD2 (5 bases). CDR1 and CDR2 from the germline V gene are MNHNY and SVGAGI (reference sequence). V lost 0 bases and J lost 3, with 5 bases in between. This CDR3 is built from 14 residues.

V is TRBV12-3 or TRBV12-4 and J is TRBJ2-1; D is undetermined. V lost 6 bases to trimming and J lost 7 bases, with 10 bases between them. The CDR3 has 12 residues. The CDR3 is CASSIQMNEQFF. The CDR3 bases are TGTGCCAGCAGCATCCAGATGAATGAGCAGTTCTTC.

V gene TRBV7-2 combines with J gene TRBJ1-3; the D is unclear. The germline CDR1 and CDR2 sequences are SGHTA and FQGNSA. This CDR3 has 13 residues. V was shortened by 3 bases and J by 4 bases, with 7 bases between the two germline ends. The CDR3 here is CASSFRSGNTIYF. The CDR3 coding sequence is TGTGCCAGCAGCTTTCGGTCGGGAAACACCATATATTTT. Filled out from reference TRBV7-2 and TRBJ1-3, the complete variable domain reads GAGVSQSPSNKVTEKGKDVELRCDPISGHTALYWYRQSLGQGLEFLIYFQGNSAPDKSGLPSDRFSAERTGGSVSTLTIQRTQQEDSAVYLCASSFRSGNTIYFGEGSWLTVV.

This chain connects TRBV15 to TRBJ1-6; 8 positions agree with TRBD1. Germline V gene sequence: CDR1 LNHNV, CDR2 YYDKDF (reference sequence). The ends lost 1 base at V and 10 bases at J; junction bases unmatched: 12. The CDR3 runs to 17 residues. The CDR3 DNA sequence: TGTGCCACCAGCAGAGGGCCGGGACAGGCAGAACGATCACCCCTCCACTTT. It translates to CATSRGPGQAERSPLHF.

V and J are TRBV6-2 or TRBV6-3 and TRBJ2-1; D uncertain. Germline CDR1 MNHEY, CDR2 SVGEGT. The ends were cut back, 5 bases at V and 3 bases at J, with 14 bases in the middle. The CDR3 extends over 15 amino acids. In DNA form, the CDR3 reads TGTGCCAGCAGTCAAACGACGACTCTCTACAATGAGCAGTTCTTC. It is translated as CASSQTTTLYNEQFF.

A remark on this clone: This sample also contains other DNA sequences that code for the same CDR3. This chain joins TRBV5-1 and TRBJ2-1; D is unresolved. The CDR3 extends over 13 amino acids. The V end lost 0 bases, the J end lost 7 bases, and 8 bases lay between the germline ends. CDR1 and CDR2 from the germline V gene are SGHRS and YFSETQ. CDR3 DNA: TGCGCCAGCAGCTTGGTTCCGGGTAATGAGCAGTTCTTC. Amino acids: CASSLVPGNEQFF.

The CDR3 DNA is TGTGCCAGCAGCTTAGCGGTCACTACGAGCTCTGGAAACACCATATATTTT. It translates to CASSLAVTTSSGNTIYF. The chain links TRBV7-6 to TRBJ1-3; D gene unclear. Germline V gene lookup returns CDR1 SGHVS and CDR2 FNYEAQ. V was pared by 0 bases and J by 0 bases, with 12 bases between. This CDR3 has 17 amino acids.

The chain carries TRBV7-2 and TRBJ1-5; 7 bases fit TRBD1. The germline V gene has CDR1 SGHTA and CDR2 FQGNSA. CDR3 length equals 15 residues. The V segment lost 6 bases and the J segment 3 bases; nucleotides outside the gene matches: 8. CDR3 in amino acids: CASSLLGQNNQPQHF. The CDR3 DNA follows: TGTGCCAGCAGTTTATTGGGACAGAACAATCAGCCCCAGCATTTT.

V usage is TRBV20-1 and J usage is TRBJ1-5, with a tentative D call TRBD1 (5 bases). This CDR3 has 15 amino acids. The germline CDR1 and CDR2 sequences are DFQATT and SNEGSKA (reference sequence). Trimming pared 3 bases from V and 5 bases from J, leaving 17 bases between. CDR3 residues: CSASAGQGFDQPQHF. For the CDR3, the DNA is TGCAGTGCTAGTGCGGGTCAGGGATTCGATCAGCCCCAGCATTTT.

In its sample, this clone is medium-sized. This chain links TRBV28 with TRBJ1-4, with a tentative D call TRBD1 (5 bases). Germline CDR1 is MDHEN and CDR2 is SYDVKM. The CDR3 length is 15 residues. Trimming removed 6 bases from V and 3 bases from J, with 14 bases in between. The CDR3 spells CASSTGAAPNEKLFF. In DNA form, the CDR3 reads TGTGCCAGCAGCACTGGGGCAGCTCCTAATGAAAAACTGTTTTTT. The full variable domain, with the rest looked up from reference TRBV28 and TRBJ1-4, is DVKVTQSSRYLVKRTGEKVFLECVQDMDHENMFWYRQDPGLGLRLIYFSYDVKMKEKGDIPEGYSVSREKKERFSLILESASTNQTSMYLCASSTGAAPNEKLFFGSGTQLSVL.

The CDR3: CASSQGFGGQGRGYTF. The CDR3 DNA reads as TGTGCCAGCAGCCAAGGGTTCGGGGGACAGGGACGAGGCTACACCTTC. The chain combines TRBV3-1 (or the pseudogene TRBV3-2) with TRBJ1-2; 9 nucleotides match TRBD1. Germline values: CDR1 LGHDT, CDR2 YNNKEL (reference sequence). V shed 1 base and J 8 bases; nucleotides not matched to a gene: 11. The CDR3 spans 16 residues.